A selection of T cell receptor beta chains follows, all from one sample in a study of human T cells and chemical hapten exposure. Each CDR3 protein gets one entry after TCRdb re-called the RACE reads with MiXCR. This table has more than 75,000 distinct CDR3 sequences, over 6.5% appearing once. Source material: whole blood. The receptors originated from a male donor in good health. Some clones in this sample may be carry-over from other donors' samples. Each CDR3 is given with its conserved first and last residue. D genes are given only for firm matches. Size values are once, few and many counts, or a class for expanded clones, and some rows have none.

d_call: .
clone_size: .
j_call: TRBJ2-2
v_call: TRBV7-2
cdr3_nt: TGTGCCAGCAGCTTAGACTCGAACACCGGGGAGCTGTTTTTT
cdr3_aa: CASSLDSNTGELFF

d_call: TRBD1
clone_size: few
j_call: TRBJ1-5
v_call: TRBV18
cdr3_nt: TGTGCCAGCTCACCACAACAGGGGTACAATCAGCCCCAGCATTTT
cdr3_aa: CASSPQQGYNQPQHF

d_call: TRBD2
clone_size: .
j_call: TRBJ2-2
v_call: TRBV7-2
cdr3_nt: TGTGCCAGCAGCTTAGTGGCGGGAGGGCCTAACGGGGAGCTGTTTTTT
cdr3_aa: CASSLVAGGPNGELFF

d_call: TRBD1
clone_size: many
j_call: TRBJ1-3
v_call: TRBV5-1
cdr3_nt: TGCGCCAGCAGCCACGGACAGGGAGAAAGAAACACCATATATTTT
cdr3_aa: CASSHGQGERNTIYF

d_call: .
clone_size: .
j_call: TRBJ1-6
v_call: TRBV6-2/TRBV6-3
cdr3_nt: TGTGCCAGCAGTGATCCCCCCTCGAGTTCACCCCTCCACTTT
cdr3_aa: CASSDPPSSSPLHF

d_call: .
clone_size: few
j_call: TRBJ2-5
v_call: TRBV5-1
cdr3_nt: TGCGCCAGCAGCTTGGCAACGCAAGAGACCCAGTACTTC
cdr3_aa: CASSLATQETQYF

d_call: TRBD2
clone_size: .
j_call: TRBJ2-7
v_call: TRBV20-1
cdr3_nt: TGCAGTGCTCTTAGCGGGAGCTCCTACGAGCAGTACTTC
cdr3_aa: CSALSGSSYEQYF

d_call: .
clone_size: few
j_call: TRBJ1-4
v_call: TRBV20-1
cdr3_nt: TGCAGTGCTAGAGATCGGGGGCGCCCCGGTGAAAAACTGTTTTTT
cdr3_aa: CSARDRGRPGEKLFF

d_call: TRBD2
clone_size: few
j_call: TRBJ2-3
v_call: TRBV10-3
cdr3_nt: TGTGCCATCAGTGAAAGACTAGCGGGGGTTGAAGATACGCAGTATTTT
cdr3_aa: CAISERLAGVEDTQYF

d_call: .
clone_size: .
j_call: TRBJ2-1
v_call: TRBV6-2/TRBV6-3
cdr3_nt: TGTGCCAGCAGTTACGCCATGGGAGCGGGTTACAATGAGCAGTTCTTC
cdr3_aa: CASSYAMGAGYNEQFF

d_call: .
clone_size: .
j_call: TRBJ2-7
v_call: TRBV25-1
cdr3_nt: TGTGCCAGCAGTGAAGCCCACGAGCAGTACTTC
cdr3_aa: CASSEAHEQYF

d_call: TRBD1
clone_size: .
j_call: TRBJ2-7
v_call: TRBV20-1
cdr3_nt: TGCAGTGCTAGTATTCCCGGGACAGGGTTTTCCTACGAGCAGTACTTC
cdr3_aa: CSASIPGTGFSYEQYF

d_call: TRBD1
clone_size: .
j_call: TRBJ1-1
v_call: TRBV7-2
cdr3_nt: TGTGCCAGCAGCTTAACCCCGAAAGGGGGCAGGGGCACTGAAGCTTTCTTT
cdr3_aa: CASSLTPKGGRGTEAFF

d_call: .
clone_size: .
j_call: TRBJ1-1
v_call: TRBV25-1
cdr3_nt: TGTGCCAGCCGGTCGAGCGGAGGAGTGAAAGCTTTCTTT
cdr3_aa: CASRSSGGVKAFF

d_call: .
clone_size: many
j_call: TRBJ2-7
v_call: TRBV7-8
cdr3_nt: TGTGCCAGCAGCCATAGGCCAGCCACTCTAGACGAGCAGTACTTC
cdr3_aa: CASSHRPATLDEQYF

d_call: .
clone_size: .
j_call: TRBJ2-3
v_call: TRBV4-1
cdr3_nt: TGCGCCAGCAGCCTGGATGGCACAGATACGCAGTATTTT
cdr3_aa: CASSLDGTDTQYF

d_call: .
clone_size: many
j_call: TRBJ2-1
v_call: TRBV29-1
cdr3_nt: TGCAGCGCGCTGCCGAATACTCGTTCCGACAATGAGCAGTTCTTC
cdr3_aa: CSALPNTRSDNEQFF

d_call: TRBD2
clone_size: many
j_call: TRBJ2-1
v_call: TRBV12-3/TRBV12-4
cdr3_nt: TGTGCCAGCAGGCTTTATAGGCTAGCGGGAGGACCCTACAATGAGCAGTTCTTC
cdr3_aa: CASRLYRLAGGPYNEQFF

d_call: TRBD2
clone_size: few
j_call: TRBJ2-7
v_call: TRBV7-8
cdr3_nt: TGTGCCAGCAGCGTCTGGACTAGCGGGAGTCGGAACGAGCAGTACTTC
cdr3_aa: CASSVWTSGSRNEQYF

d_call: .
clone_size: .
j_call: TRBJ1-5
v_call: TRBV5-5
cdr3_nt: TGTGCCAGCAGCTGGGGCGGGGGTAGCAATCAGCCCCAGCATTTT
cdr3_aa: CASSWGGGSNQPQHF

d_call: .
clone_size: .
j_call: TRBJ1-1
v_call: TRBV27
cdr3_nt: TGTGCCAGCAGTTTAAAGGGCAGTATGAACACTGAAGCTTTCTTT
cdr3_aa: CASSLKGSMNTEAFF

d_call: TRBD1
clone_size: .
j_call: TRBJ2-3
v_call: TRBV3-1
cdr3_nt: TGTGCCAGCAGCCCCTTGGGACAGTTTACGCAGTATTTT
cdr3_aa: CASSPLGQFTQYF

d_call: .
clone_size: .
j_call: TRBJ2-3
v_call: TRBV7-8
cdr3_nt: TGTGCCAGCAGACCTAGCACAGATACGCAGTATTTT
cdr3_aa: CASRPSTDTQYF

d_call: TRBD2
clone_size: .
j_call: TRBJ2-5
v_call: TRBV7-9
cdr3_nt: TGTGCCAGCAGCTTGACTAGCGGACCTCAAGAGACCCAGTACTTC
cdr3_aa: CASSLTSGPQETQYF

d_call: .
clone_size: many
j_call: TRBJ2-3
v_call: TRBV10-3
cdr3_nt: TGTGCCACCCGAAACACAGATACGCAGTATTTT
cdr3_aa: CATRNTDTQYF

d_call: .
clone_size: .
j_call: TRBJ2-5
v_call: TRBV28
cdr3_nt: TGTGCCAGCAGTCCGACAGTCTCGGGGCAAGAGACCCAGTACTTC
cdr3_aa: CASSPTVSGQETQYF

d_call: .
clone_size: .
j_call: TRBJ2-7
v_call: TRBV3-1
cdr3_nt: TGTGCCAGCAGCCAGGGACGGTCCTACGAGCAGTACTTC
cdr3_aa: CASSQGRSYEQYF

d_call: .
clone_size: .
j_call: TRBJ1-3
v_call: TRBV12-3/TRBV12-4
cdr3_nt: TGTGCCAGCAGTTTACACCCCGGGGGGACCTCAGGAAACACCATATATTTT
cdr3_aa: CASSLHPGGTSGNTIYF

d_call: .
clone_size: .
j_call: TRBJ2-7
v_call: TRBV3-1
cdr3_nt: TGTGCCAGCAGCCAATCAGTGCGGGTCTCCTACGAGCAGTACTTC
cdr3_aa: CASSQSVRVSYEQYF

d_call: .
clone_size: many
j_call: TRBJ2-7
v_call: TRBV10-3
cdr3_nt: TGTGCCATCAGTGAGTCGATAGGGGGGGAGCAGTACTTC
cdr3_aa: CAISESIGGEQYF

d_call: .
clone_size: many
j_call: TRBJ2-5
v_call: TRBV12-3/TRBV12-4
cdr3_nt: TGTGCCAGCAGTTTATTTCTCCAGACGAGTCAAGAGACCCAGTACTTC
cdr3_aa: CASSLFLQTSQETQYF

d_call: .
clone_size: few
j_call: TRBJ2-2
v_call: TRBV20-1
cdr3_nt: TGCAGTGCTAGAGATGCCGGGGAGCTGTTTTTT
cdr3_aa: CSARDAGELFF

d_call: .
clone_size: many
j_call: TRBJ2-5
v_call: TRBV5-5
cdr3_nt: TGTGCCAGCAGCGGAAAACAGGGCAACCAAGAGACCCAGTACTTC
cdr3_aa: CASSGKQGNQETQYF

d_call: .
clone_size: .
j_call: TRBJ1-1
v_call: TRBV12-3/TRBV12-4
cdr3_nt: TGTGCCAGCAGTTTGGGGGGGCTGAACACTGAAGCTTTCTTT
cdr3_aa: CASSLGGLNTEAFF

d_call: TRBD1
clone_size: .
j_call: TRBJ1-6
v_call: TRBV3-1
cdr3_nt: TGTGCCAGCAGCCCCTCGACAGGGGGTCTTGGTAATTCACCCCTCCACTTT
cdr3_aa: CASSPSTGGLGNSPLHF

d_call: .
clone_size: many
j_call: TRBJ2-7
v_call: TRBV7-9
cdr3_nt: TGTGCCAGCAGCCCTGGACAAGGGGCCTACGAGCAGTACTTC
cdr3_aa: CASSPGQGAYEQYF

d_call: .
clone_size: .
j_call: TRBJ1-1
v_call: TRBV7-2
cdr3_nt: TGTGCCAGCAGCTTATCGGCAGGGGAATCCACTGAAGCTTTCTTT
cdr3_aa: CASSLSAGESTEAFF